This T cell receptor beta chain was captured by sequencing in a study of cytomegalovirus exposure and HLA in healthy donors. For the study at large: Early release data held 85 million or so unique TCRs from HLA-typed donors. Among around 400 genotyped donors, more than 65% fell in the Caucasian-associated ancestry cluster.

This CDR3 region has 15 residues. V trimming: 5 bases; J trimming: 4 bases; junction bases outside the gene matches: 7. Germline lookup yields CDR1 SGHRS and CDR2 YFSETQ. To note about this clone: Its antigen is not known.

Study-wide results and caveats: Rarity held for most TCR sequences, but there were some public TCRs that occurred in many donors. The records held CMV serostatus as the only immune exposure information.

The PCR used 60 Vbeta and 13 Jbeta primers. Only in-frame clones appear in the TCRdb table, and some are missing; sequencing was by immunoSEQ multiplex PCR. The sample shows about 99,000 clones, over 70% of them seen only once. This TCR came from a man in his fifties or sixties in good health and CMV-seropositive. Sequencing used PBMCs. The chain links TRBV5-1 to TRBJ2-5; TRBD1 matches 11 bases. The CDR3 is CASRSWDRGSETQYF. Here the CDR3 DNA reads TGCGCCAGCAGAAGCTGGGACAGGGGGTCAGAGACCCAGTACTTC.